This T cell receptor (beta chain) was identified during a study of T cell repertoires in cytomegalovirus infection. Study conclusions and caveats: Ex vivo responses were dominated by HLA-C-restricted CMV-specific TCR beta clonotypes.

This clonotype occurred a few times. Its target is not known. A single record per CDR3 protein comes from TCRdb applying MiXCR to the reads. The sample contains some 270,000 distinct CDR3 sequences, 15% to 20% of which appear only once. The receptor's source is a human donor in good health (CMV status not recorded). Some clones in this sample may be carry-over from other donors' samples. Sequences were obtained from CD8+ T cells from PBMCs.

CDR3 residues: CASSYAGRGGMNTEAFF. CDR3 sequence (DNA): TGTGCCAGCAGTTACGCCGGCCGAGGGGGCATGAACACTGAAGCTTTCTTT. The chain joins TRBV6-5 to TRBJ1-1, with 7 bases that match TRBD1. This CDR3 has 17 amino acids. Per germline, CDR1 MNHEY and CDR2 SVGAGI. The V segment lost 2 bases and the J segment 0 bases; nucleotides outside the gene matches: 9.